This passage covers 17 T cell receptor beta chains from one sample sequenced in a study of blood T cell repertoires in COVID-19. Assay used: immunoSEQ multiplex PCR; TCRdb lists only in-frame clones, some missing. The sample yields approximately 150,000 clones, roughly 85% seen once. Material for sequencing was peripheral blood. These receptor sequences come from a human donor with acute or convalescent COVID-19. The donor label of this sample is uncertain.

This rearrangement joins TRBV4-3 to TRBJ1-2; tentatively, D is TRBD1 (5 bases). CDR3 length: 14 amino acids. Germline V lookup: CDR1 LGHNA, CDR2 YSLEER. Trimming removed 0 bases at V and 4 bases at J, with 9 bases between. In DNA form, the CDR3 reads TGCGCCAGCAGCCAAGATGGGGGACTCTATGGCTACACCTTC. Translation gives CASSQDGGLYGYTF.

J is TRBJ2-7 and V is TRBV27; 7 positions agree with TRBD2. The CDR3 totals 13 residues. Germline CDR1 and CDR2: MNHEY and SMNVEV (reference sequence). Trimming at V came to 0 bases and at J to 6 bases, leaving 2 bases not matched to a gene. This chain's CDR3 is CASSLSASGEQYV. The CDR3 DNA sequence: TGTGCCAGCAGTTTATCGGCTAGCGGCGAGCAGTACGTC.

The chain couples TRBV7-9 to TRBJ2-1; TRBD1 aligns across 12 bases. This CDR3 is built from 15 residues. The germline V gene has CDR1 SEHNR and CDR2 FQNEAQ (reference sequence). The junction had 0 bases not matched to a gene; V was cut back by 1 base and J by 5 bases. CDR3 nucleotide sequence: TGTGCCAGCAGCTTAGGGGACAGGGGGCACAATGAGCAGTTCTTC. It is translated as CASSLGDRGHNEQFF.

The chain couples TRBV2 to TRBJ1-6; D is perhaps TRBD1 (6 bases). The CDR3 consists of 13 residues. Germline V gene data show CDR1 as SNHLY and CDR2 as FYNNEI. Deletions cut 0 bases from V and 12 bases from J, with 9 bases between. CDR3 sequence (DNA): TGTGCCAGCAGTGAAGCGGGGGCGGAACCCCTCCACTTT. Amino acids: CASSEAGAEPLHF.

V is TRBV3-1 (or the pseudogene TRBV3-2) and J is TRBJ2-5; D remains unclear. With 2 bases removed from V and 5 bases from J, the gap between germline ends came to 3 bases. CDR3 length equals 11 residues. CDR1 is LGHDT and CDR2 is YNNKEL in the germline V gene (reference sequence). CDR3 coding DNA: TGTGCCAGCAGCCAACTGGAGACCCAGTACTTC. Translation gives CASSQLETQYF.

This clone was seen once. The chain's CDR3 is CASAATLASGEQYV. CDR3 in DNA: TGTGCCAGCGCAGCCACGTTAGCCTCGGGAGAGCAGTACGTC. This chain uses TRBV6-5 with TRBJ2-7; D is possibly TRBD2 (5 bases). The CDR3 is made up of 14 amino acids. V lost 8 bases and J 7 bases, leaving 21 bases between the germline ends. CDR1 and CDR2 from the germline V gene are MNHEY and SVGAGI.

The chain carries TRBV7-8 and TRBJ1-3; 7 bases are shared with TRBD1. The junction had 6 bases not matched to a gene; V was cut back by 5 bases and J by 8 bases. The V gene's germline CDR1 is SGHVS and CDR2 FQNEAQ. This CDR3 is built from 13 residues. The chain's CDR3 is CASSRTGADTIYF. CDR3 nucleotide sequence: TGTGCCAGCAGCCGTACAGGGGCAGACACCATATATTTT.

V gene TRBV5-4 combines with J gene TRBJ2-2; 8 nucleotides line up with TRBD1. Germline trimming cut 4 bases from V and 2 bases from J; bases unmatched to any gene: 4. Germline assignment: CDR1 SGHNT and CDR2 YYREEE (reference sequence). The CDR3 runs to 15 residues. The CDR3 region has the DNA TGTGCCAGCAGCCCGGGACAGGACAACACCGGGGAGCTGTTTTTT. The encoded protein is CASSPGQDNTGELFF. Drawing the rest from reference TRBV5-4 and TRBJ2-2, the complete variable domain is ETGVTQSPTHLIKTRGQQVTLRCSSQSGHNTVSWYQQALGQGPQFIFQYYREEENGRGNFPPRFSGLQFPNYSSELNVNALELDDSALYLCASSPGQDNTGELFFGEGSRLTVL.

The rearrangement joins TRBV9 to TRBJ1-6, with D maybe TRBD1 (5 bases). The CDR3 is 14 residues long. Trimming took 0 bases from V and 9 from J, leaving 10 bases between them. Germline V gene sequence: CDR1 SGDLS, CDR2 YYNGEE. CDR3 nucleotide sequence: TGTGCCAGCAGCGTAGGCCAGGGCGGTTCACCCCTCCACTTT. Its translation is CASSVGQGGSPLHF.

A few counts support this clone. This chain uses TRBV6-1 with TRBJ2-7; 7 bases map to TRBD2. Germline-derived CDR1 and CDR2 are MNHNS and SASEGT. The V segment lost 2 bases and the J segment 3 bases; nucleotides outside the gene matches: 1. The CDR3 spans 13 residues. The CDR3: CASSERDYYEQYV. DNA of the CDR3: TGTGCCAGCAGTGAAAGGGACTACTACGAGCAGTACGTC.

This sequence joins TRBV3-1 (or the pseudogene TRBV3-2) and TRBJ1-4, with a weak D call TRBD1 (6 bases). Trimming left V 0 bases short and J 10 bases short, with 18 bases between. This CDR3 comprises 16 residues. Per the germline V gene, CDR1 is LGHDT and CDR2 is YNNKEL (reference sequence). CDR3 in amino acids: CASSQDGGQPYTKLFF. CDR3 in DNA: TGTGCCAGCAGCCAAGATGGAGGACAGCCCTACACAAAACTGTTTTTT.

The V and J genes are TRBV4-1 and TRBJ1-1, with unresolved D. Germline CDR1 is MGHRA and CDR2 is YSYEKL. The length of the CDR3 is 17 residues. V was cut by 1 base and J by 0 bases, with 15 bases left in between. The CDR3, as DNA: TGCGCCAGCAGCCAAGCGGCGGGCGGCTTCATGAACACTGAAGCTTTCTTT. Its protein is CASSQAAGGFMNTEAFF.

The V and J genes are TRBV10-3 and TRBJ2-3, with TRBD2 identical over 9 bases. The CDR3 spans 15 residues. Germline lookup yields CDR1 ENHRY and CDR2 SYGVKD. V shed 6 bases and J 0 bases; nucleotides not matched to a gene: 4. The CDR3 sequence: CAIRGTSLSTDTQYF. Written as DNA, the CDR3 is TGTGCCATCAGGGGGACTAGCCTGAGCACAGATACGCAGTATTTT.

The V and J genes are TRBV5-6 and TRBJ1-5, with 11 bases fitting TRBD1. V lost 4 bases to trimming and J lost 7 bases; unmatched junction nucleotides: 7. Germline V gene data show CDR1 as SGHDT and CDR2 as YYEEEE. The CDR3 covers 15 residues. In nucleotides, the CDR3 is TGTGCCAGCAGCCCCGGGACAGGGGGTGGGCAGCCCCAGCATTTT. Its protein product is CASSPGTGGGQPQHF.

A few counts support this clone. The rearrangement uses TRBV6-5 and TRBJ1-4, with 10 nucleotides matching TRBD1. The CDR3 is 13 amino acids. Germline loops: CDR1 MNHEY, CDR2 SVGAGI. V lost 6 bases, J lost 10 bases, and 5 bases stayed unmatched. CDR3: CASRPGTGAKLFF. CDR3 DNA: TGTGCCAGCAGACCCGGGACAGGGGCAAAACTGTTTTTT.

The J gene is TRBJ2-1, the V gene TRBV5-4; TRBD2 is a possible D gene (7 bases). Looked up from germline, CDR1 is SGHNT and CDR2 is YYREEE (reference sequence). The CDR3 has 16 amino acids. The V end lost 4 bases, the J end lost 8 bases, and 22 bases lay between the germline ends. CDR3 DNA sequence: TGTGCCAGCAGCCCTTCCGGGGGGCGGGATAACGATGAGCAGTTCTTC. This encodes CASSPSGGRDNDEQFF.

This chain joins TRBV7-8 and TRBJ2-1; the D gene is possibly TRBD2 (6 bases). The V gene lost 0 bases and the J gene lost 3 bases, with 12 bases spanning the gap. Germline assignment: CDR1 SGHVS and CDR2 FQNEAQ. The CDR3 extends over 16 amino acids. The chain's CDR3 is CASSLAGGNHYNEQFF. Written as DNA, the CDR3 is TGTGCCAGCAGCTTAGCGGGCGGGAACCACTACAATGAGCAGTTCTTC.